This entry is about one TCR beta chain. The antigen remains undetermined. Profiled with immunoSEQ multiplex PCR; TCRdb holds only in-frame clones, not every one. The table shows fewer than 850,000 clones, with around 90% occurring only once. The sample belongs to a study of shared clonotypes between healthy human individuals. Notes on the study in general: Sampling was confined to blood; repertoires within tissues likely differ.

This CDR3 is 12 amino acids long. Germline V gene data show CDR1 as SNHLY and CDR2 as FYNNEI. Deletions cut 10 bases from V and 4 bases from J, with 13 bases between. The donor cohort consisted entirely of Caucasian adults residing in Nashville, Tennessee. The sequencing input was memory CD8+ T cells from PBMCs. Stated subset: CD45RO+ cells pooled with CCR7-negative TemRA cells. This chain links TRBV2 with TRBJ1-1; no definite D call. The source of this sequence is a man between 18 and 35 years old in good health. Some clones in this sample may be carry-over from other donors' samples. Here the CDR3 DNA reads TGTGCCATCCCATGGTGGGGCACTGAAGCTTTCTTT. It translates to CAIPWWGTEAFF.